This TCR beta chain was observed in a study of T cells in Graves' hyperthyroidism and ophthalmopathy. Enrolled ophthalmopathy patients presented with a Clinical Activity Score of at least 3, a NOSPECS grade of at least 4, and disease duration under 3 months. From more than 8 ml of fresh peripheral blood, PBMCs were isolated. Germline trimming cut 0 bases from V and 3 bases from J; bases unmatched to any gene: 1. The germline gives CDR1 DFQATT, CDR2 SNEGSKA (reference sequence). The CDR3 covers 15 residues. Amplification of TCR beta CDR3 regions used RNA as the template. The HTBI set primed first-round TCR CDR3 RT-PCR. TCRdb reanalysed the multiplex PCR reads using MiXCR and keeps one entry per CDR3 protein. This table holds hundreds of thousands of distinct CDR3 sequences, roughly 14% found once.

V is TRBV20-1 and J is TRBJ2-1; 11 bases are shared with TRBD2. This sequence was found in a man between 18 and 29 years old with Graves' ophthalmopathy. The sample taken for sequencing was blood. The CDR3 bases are TGCAGTGCTAGAGATGGGACTAGCGGCTACAATGAGCAGTTCTTC. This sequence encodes CSARDGTSGYNEQFF.